The T cell receptor (beta chain) described here comes from a study of T cells in Graves' hyperthyroidism and ophthalmopathy. Study-wide background: Any treatment followed the collection of peripheral blood at initial diagnosis.

Amplification of TCR beta CDR3 regions used RNA as the template. The HTBI set primed first-round TCR CDR3 RT-PCR. TCRdb independently ran MiXCR on the multiplex PCR reads; one entry per CDR3 protein. The sample shows about 350,000 distinct CDR3 sequences, over 15% of them seen only once. Exclusion of a patient resulted from uncontrolled infection, other autoimmune disease, pregnancy or lactation. Clinical symptoms, serum thyroxine, TRAb, thyroid ultrasound and orbital computed tomography informed diagnoses. The table lists this clonotype with a few counts. Sample: blood. This clonotype originated in a woman aged 40 to 50 with Graves' ophthalmopathy.

CDR3 in amino acids: CASSLGPGGYEQYF. The CDR3 DNA follows: TGCGCCAGCAGCTTGGGACCCGGAGGGTACGAGCAGTACTTC. This chain uses TRBV5-1 with TRBJ2-7, with D possibly TRBD2 on 6 matching bases. Germline CDR1 is SGHRS and CDR2 is YFSETQ. The CDR3 contains 14 residues. V was trimmed by 0 bases and J by 4 bases, leaving 11 bases between them.